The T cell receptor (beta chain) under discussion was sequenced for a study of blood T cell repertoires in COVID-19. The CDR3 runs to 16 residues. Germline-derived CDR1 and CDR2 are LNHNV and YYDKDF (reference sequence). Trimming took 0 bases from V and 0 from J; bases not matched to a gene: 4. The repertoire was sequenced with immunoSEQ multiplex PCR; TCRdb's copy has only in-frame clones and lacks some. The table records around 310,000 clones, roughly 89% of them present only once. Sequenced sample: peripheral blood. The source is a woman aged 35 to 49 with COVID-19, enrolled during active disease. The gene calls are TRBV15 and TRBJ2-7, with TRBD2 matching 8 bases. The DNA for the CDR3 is TGTGCCACCAGCAGAGAAGGCGGGGGGAGCTCCTACGAGCAGTACTTC. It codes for CATSREGGGSSYEQYF.